The 24 T cell receptor beta chains listed next were all sequenced from one sample in a study of blood T cell repertoires in COVID-19. TCRdb's table, derived via immunoSEQ multiplex PCR, lists solely in-frame clones and lacks some. Found here are 140,000 to 150,000 clones, roughly 90% of them singletons; the top ten hold under 3%. Specimen: peripheral blood. The receptors derive from a man aged 55 to 70 with active or convalescent COVID-19.

The chain carries TRBV19 and TRBJ2-1, with D tentatively TRBD1 (5 bases). Looked up from germline, CDR1 is LNHDA and CDR2 is SQIVND (reference sequence). V lost 11 bases and J 7 bases, leaving 24 bases between the germline ends. The CDR3 totals 15 residues. The CDR3 DNA sequence: TGTGCCTCCCACGACTCGCCTTGGGGCCATAATGAGCAGTTCTTC. Protein sequence: CASHDSPWGHNEQFF.

This rearrangement joins TRBV6-2 or TRBV6-3 to TRBJ1-2; 7 nucleotides align to TRBD1. Losses at the gene ends were 5 bases for V and 6 bases for J; bases not matched to a gene: 9. Germline V CDR1 and CDR2: MNHEY, SVGEGT. The CDR3 extends over 14 amino acids. CDR3 in DNA: TGTGCCAGCAGTCGAGCACAGGGGATCCATGGCTACACCTTC. Translated, it gives CASSRAQGIHGYTF.

The chain has TRBV19 and TRBJ2-5; D uncertain. This CDR3 is built from 14 residues. CDR1 and CDR2 from the germline V gene are LNHDA and SQIVND (reference sequence). Trimming shortened V by 4 bases and J by 4 bases, and 13 bases separated the two germline ends. The CDR3, as DNA: TGTGCCAGTAGTACTCTAGGAAGGTTAGAGACCCAGTACTTC. It encodes CASSTLGRLETQYF.

The J gene is TRBJ1-2, the V gene TRBV5-1, with TRBD1 identical over 8 bases. Losses at the gene ends were 0 bases for V and 3 bases for J; bases not matched to a gene: 4. Germline loops: CDR1 SGHRS, CDR2 YFSETQ. CDR3 length: 15 amino acids. CDR3: CASSLGQGSYYGYTF. CDR3 nucleotides: TGCGCCAGCAGCTTGGGACAGGGGAGCTACTATGGCTACACCTTC.

Only a few counts were recorded for this clone. The V gene is TRBV6-5, the J gene TRBJ2-6, with TRBD1 matching over 8 bases. Germline V gene lookup returns CDR1 MNHEY and CDR2 SVGAGI. V was clipped by 5 bases and J by 2 bases; unmatched bases: 2. This CDR3 has 15 amino acids. The DNA of the CDR3 is TGTGCCAGCAGTCACAGGGGGGCTGGGGCCAACGTCCTGACTTTC. Protein sequence: CASSHRGAGANVLTF.

The rearrangement joins TRBV18 to TRBJ2-7, with D possibly being TRBD2 (5 bases). CDR3 length equals 13 residues. The germline V gene encodes CDR1 KGHSH and CDR2 LQKENI. V was cut by 3 bases and J by 2 bases, with 8 bases left in between. The CDR3 nucleotides are TGTGCCAGCTCACCCGGGATAACCTACGAGCAGTACTTC. It translates to CASSPGITYEQYF.

This clone was detected only a few times. The V gene is TRBV19, the J gene TRBJ2-7, with a tentative D call TRBD1 (6 bases). Trimming shortened V by 3 bases and J by 3 bases, and 18 bases separated the two germline ends. The V gene's germline CDR1 is LNHDA and CDR2 SQIVND (reference sequence). This CDR3 contains 16 residues. CDR3 nucleotides: TGTGCCAGTAGTATTTACAGGGAGCGCAGGGTCTACGAGCAGTACTTC. It specifies CASSIYRERRVYEQYF.

This clone was seen once. V is TRBV3-1 (or the pseudogene TRBV3-2) and J is TRBJ1-2, with a possible D match to TRBD1 (6 bases). The CDR3 extends over 13 amino acids. CDR1 is LGHDT and CDR2 is YNNKEL in the germline V gene (reference sequence). V lost 4 bases and J 8 bases, leaving 14 bases between the germline ends. CDR3 coding DNA: TGTGCCAGCAGCCTCCACAGGGCTGGGGGCTACACCTTC. Translation: CASSLHRAGGYTF.

The chain combines TRBV5-1 with TRBJ1-3, with D unresolved. This CDR3 has 14 amino acids. Germline assignment: CDR1 SGHRS and CDR2 YFSETQ. Trimming cost V 4 bases and J 4 bases, with 12 bases left between them. CDR3 loop: CASSPLYAGNTIYF. CDR3 DNA sequence: TGCGCCAGCAGCCCCTTGTACGCGGGAAACACCATATATTTT. The full variable domain, completed using reference TRBV5-1 and TRBJ1-3, is KAGVTQTPRYLIKTRGQQVTLSCSPISGHRSVSWYQQTPGQGLQFLFEYFSETQRNKGNFPGRFSGRQFSNSRSEMNVSTLELGDSALYLCASSPLYAGNTIYFGEGSWLTVV.

The rearrangement links TRBV5-1 to TRBJ2-2; 9 bases are shared with TRBD2. Germline V gene lookup returns CDR1 SGHRS and CDR2 YFSETQ. This CDR3 is 15 amino acids long. The V segment lost 0 bases and the J segment 6 bases; nucleotides outside the gene matches: 3. CDR3: CASSLGSGSAGELFF. Written as DNA, the CDR3 is TGCGCCAGCAGCTTGGGTAGCGGGAGCGCCGGGGAGCTGTTTTTT.

The chain carries TRBV28 and TRBJ2-6; D unresolved. The CDR3 length is 16 residues. Trimming shortened V by 2 bases and J by 0 bases, and 8 bases separated the two germline ends. Germline CDR1 reads MDHEN; CDR2 reads SYDVKM. CDR3 coding DNA: TGTGCCAGCAGTTTAGGGCAGTTCTCTGGGGCCAACGTCCTGACTTTC. This translates into CASSLGQFSGANVLTF. Drawing the rest from reference TRBV28 and TRBJ2-6, the complete variable domain is DVKVTQSSRYLVKRTGEKVFLECVQDMDHENMFWYRQDPGLGLRLIYFSYDVKMKEKGDIPEGYSVSREKKERFSLILESASTNQTSMYLCASSLGQFSGANVLTFGAGSRLTVL.

This rearrangement joins TRBV19 to TRBJ2-1; TRBD1 is a possible D gene (6 bases). Trimming cost V 4 bases and J 1 base, with 8 bases left between them. The germline gives CDR1 LNHDA, CDR2 SQIVND (reference sequence). The CDR3 runs to 14 residues. The CDR3 here is CASSNRESYNEQFF. The DNA for the CDR3 is TGTGCCAGTAGTAACAGGGAATCCTACAATGAGCAGTTCTTC.

This chain connects TRBV7-2 to TRBJ1-1, with D perhaps TRBD1 (6 bases). Germline V gene data show CDR1 as SGHTA and CDR2 as FQGNSA. V dropped 3 bases and J dropped 4 bases, with 15 bases sitting between them. CDR3 length: 15 residues. CDR3 DNA: TGTGCCAGCAGCTTGCAACCGGGACAAAGCACTGAAGCTTTCTTT. Its protein is CASSLQPGQSTEAFF.

The chain recombines TRBV5-4 with TRBJ2-2; D might be TRBD2 (6 bases). CDR1 is SGHNT and CDR2 is YYREEE in the germline V gene (reference sequence). The CDR3 totals 19 residues. Trimming removed 0 bases at V and 1 base at J, with 19 bases between. The CDR3 DNA follows: TGTGCCAGCAGCTTGGAATCCGGGCTAGCGACTAAGAACACCGGGGAGCTGTTTTTT. Translation: CASSLESGLATKNTGELFF.

This clone was recorded a few times. V gene TRBV19 combines with J gene TRBJ2-5; tentative D call: TRBD2 (5 bases). Trimming left V 5 bases short and J 5 bases short, with 12 bases between. Per germline, CDR1 LNHDA and CDR2 SQIVND (reference sequence). The CDR3 is 13 residues long. Here the CDR3 DNA reads TGTGCCAGTAGTGGCGTCTCGGGGGAGACCCAGTACTTC. This codes for CASSGVSGETQYF.

The chain couples TRBV7-9 to TRBJ2-1, with 11 bases lining up with TRBD2. CDR1 is SEHNR, CDR2 FQNEAQ, per germline (reference sequence). The CDR3 is 17 amino acids. V trimming: 5 bases; J trimming: 7 bases; junction bases outside the gene matches: 13. In DNA form, the CDR3 reads TGTGCCAGCAGCCCCCCCTCGGGTCTAGCGGGAGGTAATGAGCAGTTCTTC. Amino acid sequence: CASSPPSGLAGGNEQFF.

The rearrangement uses TRBV4-1 and TRBJ1-4; perhaps TRBD1 as D (6 bases). Trimming cost V 4 bases and J 7 bases, with 16 bases left between them. The germline CDR1 and CDR2 sequences are MGHRA and YSYEKL. This CDR3 region has 15 residues. The CDR3 loop is CASSRGFFRGEKLFF. DNA for the CDR3: TGCGCCAGCAGCCGCGGTTTCTTCAGGGGTGAAAAACTGTTTTTT.

The chain recombines TRBV6-2 or TRBV6-3 with TRBJ2-5, with D unresolved. Trimming left V 5 bases short and J 0 bases short, with 10 bases between. CDR3 length equals 14 residues. Germline V gene sequence: CDR1 MNHEY, CDR2 SVGEGT. CDR3 sequence (DNA): TGTGCCAGCAGTGGTTACACGTACCAAGAGACCCAGTACTTC. Its protein product is CASSGYTYQETQYF.

V gene TRBV28 combines with J gene TRBJ2-7; the D gene is possibly TRBD1 (6 bases). CDR1 and CDR2 (germline): MDHEN, SYDVKM. This CDR3 has 15 residues. The germline V and J ends were trimmed by 0 bases and 3 bases, with 12 bases remaining between them. In nucleotides, the CDR3 is TGTGCCAGCAGTTTATGGTTCGACAGGCTCTACGAGCAGTACTTC. Amino acid sequence: CASSLWFDRLYEQYF. The entire variable domain, with the rest obtained from reference TRBV28 and TRBJ2-7, is as follows: DVKVTQSSRYLVKRTGEKVFLECVQDMDHENMFWYRQDPGLGLRLIYFSYDVKMKEKGDIPEGYSVSREKKERFSLILESASTNQTSMYLCASSLWFDRLYEQYFGPGTRLTVT.

This chain connects TRBV19 to TRBJ1-2; 10 nucleotides align to TRBD1. Germline CDR1 and CDR2: LNHDA and SQIVND (reference sequence). The CDR3 contains 14 residues. The junction had 5 bases not matched to a gene; V was cut back by 3 bases and J by 7 bases. The CDR3 here is CASSIPGQGTGYTF. CDR3 bases: TGTGCCAGTAGTATCCCGGGACAGGGGACTGGCTACACCTTC.

The rearrangement uses TRBV11-3 and TRBJ1-2; a weak D match, TRBD1 (5 bases). V dropped 5 bases and J dropped 0 bases, with 13 bases sitting between them. The germline V gene encodes CDR1 SGHNT and CDR2 YENEEA. The CDR3 has 15 amino acids. The DNA of the CDR3 is TGTGCCAGCAGCCGAAGACAGACTGCTAACTATGGCTACACCTTC. The encoded protein is CASSRRQTANYGYTF.

The V and J genes are TRBV27 and TRBJ1-4, with D uncertain. Trimming stripped 0 bases from V and 4 bases from J, with 12 bases between. CDR1 MNHEY and CDR2 SMNVEV come from the germline V gene (reference sequence). The CDR3 consists of 16 residues. CDR3 DNA: TGTGCCAGCAGTTTATCGAGGGCAGGCCTTAATGAAAAACTGTTTTTT. This codes for CASSLSRAGLNEKLFF.

The V call is TRBV28, the J call TRBJ2-7; D unresolved. Germline lookup yields CDR1 MDHEN and CDR2 SYDVKM. The V gene lost 8 bases and the J gene lost 4 bases, with 6 bases spanning the gap. The CDR3 length is 10 residues. The CDR3, as DNA: TGTGCCAGCTCCCGTTACGAGCAGTACTTC. This gives the protein CASSRYEQYF.

DNA of the CDR3: TGTGCCAGCAGTCCCCTCGGCGGGTACTATGGCTACACCTTC. Protein: CASSPLGGYYGYTF. The V and J genes are TRBV27 and TRBJ1-2, with D unclear. The germline V gene encodes CDR1 MNHEY and CDR2 SMNVEV (reference sequence). The V end was cut by 5 bases, the J end by 3 bases, with 13 bases between. The CDR3 consists of 14 residues.